Each of the 13 T cell receptor beta chains below was sequenced from the same sample in a study of identifying expanded T cells in peripheral blood. Sequencing used immunoSEQ multiplex PCR; TCRdb keeps in-frame clones, though not all of them. The sample yields about 94,000 clones, approximately 88% seen once. The sample was blood. These receptors were taken from a person aged 18 to 70 in good health.

The rearrangement links TRBV19 to TRBJ2-7, with D perhaps matching TRBD1 (6 bases). The CDR3 has 12 amino acids. Germline V gives CDR1 LNHDA, CDR2 SQIVND (reference sequence). Trimming removed 5 bases from V and 2 bases from J, with 7 bases in between. The CDR3 bases are TGTGCCAGTAGTCAGGGGCCCTACGAGCAGTACTTC. The encoded protein is CASSQGPYEQYF. Variable domain in full (rest from reference TRBV19 and TRBJ2-7): DGGITQSPKYLFRKEGQNVTLSCEQNLNHDAMYWYRQDPGQGLRLIYYSQIVNDFQKGDIAEGYSVSREKKESFPLTVTSAQKNPTAFYLCASSQGPYEQYFGPGTRLTVT.

As regards this clone: Compared with germline, one end of the junction differs, possibly owing to a read error. The chain carries TRBV6-6 and TRBJ2-2; 9 bases map to TRBD1. This CDR3 is built from 14 residues. Germline values: CDR1 MNHNY, CDR2 SVGAGI (reference sequence). CDR3 amino acids: CATSGGQGTGELFF. The CDR3 nucleotides read TGTGCCACCAGTGGGGGACAGGGCACCGGGGAGCTGTTTTTT.

This clone was observed a few times. This chain connects TRBV4-3 to TRBJ2-4; tentatively, D is TRBD1 or TRBD2 (5 bases each). Per the germline V gene, CDR1 is LGHNA and CDR2 is YSLEER. This CDR3 is built from 15 residues. Trimming pared 4 bases from V and 2 bases from J, leaving 12 bases between. The CDR3 sequence is CASSLGANTKNIQYF. CDR3 coding DNA: TGCGCCAGCAGCCTCGGGGCGAATACCAAAAACATTCAGTACTTC.

This sequence joins TRBV7-8 and TRBJ1-5, with TRBD1 identical over 8 bases. The CDR3 length is 16 residues. Looked up from germline, CDR1 is SGHVS and CDR2 is FQNEAQ. J was trimmed by 3 bases and V by 5 bases; bases with no gene match: 9. CDR3 sequence (DNA): TGTGCCAGCAGCGCGGGGACAGGAGGACTCAATCAGCCCCAGCATTTT. Residues: CASSAGTGGLNQPQHF.

This rearrangement joins TRBV15 to TRBJ1-6; 7 bases line up with TRBD1. After removal of 1 base from V and 7 bases from J, the junction contained 4 bases not matched to a gene. The CDR3 is 15 residues long. Germline V gene sequence: CDR1 LNHNV, CDR2 YYDKDF (reference sequence). CDR3 nucleotides: TGTGCCACCAGCAGAGCCGGGACAGCCAATTCACCCCTCCACTTT. It translates to CATSRAGTANSPLHF.

The V gene is TRBV29-1, the J gene TRBJ2-5, with D uncertain. CDR3 length: 13 residues. The germline CDR1 and CDR2 sequences are SQVTM and ANQGSEA. Trimming cost V 3 bases and J 3 bases, with 11 bases left between them. The CDR3 here is CSVDTQAEETQYF. CDR3 nucleotides: TGCAGCGTTGACACGCAGGCCGAAGAGACCCAGTACTTC.

This clone occurred a few times. CDR3 protein: CASSFDSYEQYF. In DNA, the CDR3 is TGTGCCAGCAGCTTCGACAGCTACGAGCAGTACTTC. This chain links TRBV7-9 with TRBJ2-7; D may be TRBD1 (5 bases). Trimming removed 3 bases at V and 3 bases at J, with 6 bases between. Germline CDR1 reads SEHNR; CDR2 reads FQNEAQ (reference sequence). The CDR3 spans 12 residues.

The V call is TRBV7-5, the J call TRBJ2-4; TRBD2 is the table's D call and was not checked against the DNA. TRBV7-5 is listed as a pseudogene. This CDR3 has 20 amino acids. The CDR3 here is CVRSLAWVPSGRRAKNIQYF. CDR3 coding DNA: TGTGTCAGAAGCTTAGCGTGGGTCCCTAGCGGGAGGAGGGCCAAAAACATTCAGTACTTC.

The V call is TRBV6-1, the J call TRBJ2-3; the D is unclear. V gave up 3 bases and J gave up 2 bases, with 12 bases separating them. The CDR3 is 15 amino acids. CDR1 and CDR2 from the germline V gene are MNHNS and SASEGT. The CDR3 spells CASSDPGPPTDTQYF. For the CDR3, the DNA is TGTGCCAGCAGTGACCCCGGACCACCCACAGATACGCAGTATTTT.

The V and J genes are TRBV5-1 and TRBJ2-1; D assignment may be TRBD1 or TRBD2 (5 bases each). Per the germline V gene, CDR1 is SGHRS and CDR2 is YFSETQ. CDR3 size: 14 residues. V dropped 3 bases and J dropped 4 bases, with 11 bases sitting between them. The CDR3 DNA follows: TGCGCCAGCAGCTCGCTGGGGGAGTACAATGAGCAGTTCTTC. This sequence encodes CASSSLGEYNEQFF. Based on the CDR3 plus reference TRBV5-1 and TRBJ2-1, the full variable domain is KAGVTQTPRYLIKTRGQQVTLSCSPISGHRSVSWYQQTPGQGLQFLFEYFSETQRNKGNFPGRFSGRQFSNSRSEMNVSTLELGDSALYLCASSSLGEYNEQFFGPGTRLTVL.

The chain combines TRBV5-6 with TRBJ1-1; the D is unclear. V was shortened by 6 bases and J by 1 base, with 13 bases between the two germline ends. The germline gives CDR1 SGHDT, CDR2 YYEEEE. CDR3 length equals 14 residues. CDR3 sequence (DNA): TGTGCCAGCACATACGGGGTAACGAACACTGAAGCTTTCTTT. It specifies CASTYGVTNTEAFF.

In this sample, this clone turned up once. Here the CDR3 reads CASSLAPGQGIAYEQYF. The CDR3 DNA reads TGTGCCAGCAGCTTGGCCCCGGGACAGGGGATAGCCTACGAGCAGTACTTC. This rearrangement joins TRBV5-5 to TRBJ2-7; TRBD1 aligns across 10 bases. The V gene's germline CDR1 is SGHKS and CDR2 YYEKEE (reference sequence). V was clipped by 0 bases and J by 2 bases; unmatched bases: 8. The CDR3 has 17 amino acids.

The chain carries TRBV7-2 and TRBJ1-6; no definite D call. Per germline, CDR1 SGHTA and CDR2 FQGNSA. V lost 1 base and J lost 7, with 11 bases in between. The CDR3 contains 15 residues. CDR3 nucleotide sequence: TGTGCCAGCAGCTTAGTGCCGGAGGGAAATTCACCCCTCCACTTT. It yields the protein CASSLVPEGNSPLHF.